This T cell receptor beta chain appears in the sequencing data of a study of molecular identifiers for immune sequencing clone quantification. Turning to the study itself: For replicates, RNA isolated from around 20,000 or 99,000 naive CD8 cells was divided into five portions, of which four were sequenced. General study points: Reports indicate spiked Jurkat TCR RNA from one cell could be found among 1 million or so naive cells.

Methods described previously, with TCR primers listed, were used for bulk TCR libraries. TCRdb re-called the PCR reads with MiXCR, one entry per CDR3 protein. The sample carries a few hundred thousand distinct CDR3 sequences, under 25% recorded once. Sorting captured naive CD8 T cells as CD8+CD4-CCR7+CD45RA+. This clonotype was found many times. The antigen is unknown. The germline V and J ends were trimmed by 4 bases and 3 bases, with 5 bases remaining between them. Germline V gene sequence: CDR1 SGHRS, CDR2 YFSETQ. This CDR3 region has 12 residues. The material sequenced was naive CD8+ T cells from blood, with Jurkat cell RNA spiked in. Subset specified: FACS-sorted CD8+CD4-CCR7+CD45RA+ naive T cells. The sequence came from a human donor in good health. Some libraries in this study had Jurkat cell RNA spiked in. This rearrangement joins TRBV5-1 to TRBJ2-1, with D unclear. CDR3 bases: TGCGCCAGCAGCCTCAACTACAATGAGCAGTTCTTC. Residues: CASSLNYNEQFF.